The 11 T cell receptor beta chains listed next were all sequenced from one sample in a study of blood T cell repertoires in COVID-19. Measured with immunoSEQ multiplex PCR; TCRdb has only the in-frame clones, and not every one. The sample contains about 45,000 clones, about 90% of which appear only once. The sequencing input was peripheral blood. The receptors shown here come from a human donor in a cohort sampled during active COVID-19.

The count of this clone is one. The gene calls are TRBV3-1 (or the pseudogene TRBV3-2) and TRBJ2-3; TRBD2 matches 11 bases. V lost 2 bases and J lost 2; bases outside the gene matches: 9. The CDR3 contains 18 residues. Germline V gene data show CDR1 as LGHDT and CDR2 as YNNKEL (reference sequence). Here the CDR3 DNA reads TGTGCCAGCAGCCAAAACAATATAGCGGGGGGGCTCACAGATACGCAGTATTTT. This translates into CASSQNNIAGGLTDTQYF.

By its share, this clone is medium-sized. The V and J genes are TRBV10-1 and TRBJ2-1; 10 bases are a match to TRBD1. Losses at the gene ends were 0 bases for V and 7 bases for J; bases not matched to a gene: 3. This CDR3 has 15 residues. Germline assignment: CDR1 WNHNN and CDR2 SYGVQD (reference sequence). The CDR3 sequence is CASSESTGGGNEQFF. The CDR3 region has the DNA TGCGCCAGCAGTGAGTCGACAGGGGGCGGGAATGAGCAGTTCTTC.

The chain couples TRBV19 to TRBJ2-5; 14 nucleotides line up with TRBD2. The CDR3 length is 17 residues. V gave up 5 bases and J gave up 2 bases; unmatched junction bases: 7. Germline CDR1 and CDR2: LNHDA and SQIVND (reference sequence). In nucleotides, the CDR3 is TGTGCCAGTAGTGGACTAGCGGGGGGACCCCTACAAGAGACCCAGTACTTC. Translated: CASSGLAGGPLQETQYF.

The V and J genes are TRBV28 and TRBJ1-2; 8 bases fit TRBD1. Germline CDR1 MDHEN, CDR2 SYDVKM. Germline trimming cut 7 bases from V and 6 bases from J; bases unmatched to any gene: 10. The CDR3 is 14 amino acids. Here the CDR3 reads CASTSGQGNDGYTF. CDR3 sequence (DNA): TGTGCCAGCACCTCCGGACAGGGAAACGATGGCTACACCTTC.

V gene TRBV7-2 combines with J gene TRBJ2-2; 7 nucleotides line up with TRBD2. Germline trimming cut 5 bases from V and 0 bases from J; bases unmatched to any gene: 3. The CDR3 consists of 15 residues. Germline loops: CDR1 SGHTA, CDR2 FQGNSA. Here the CDR3 reads CASSPGGSNTGELFF. CDR3 DNA: TGTGCCAGCAGCCCCGGGGGGTCGAACACCGGGGAGCTGTTTTTT.

The chain has TRBV6-5 and TRBJ1-6, with D possibly matching TRBD1 (6 bases). Trimming removed 6 bases from V and 8 bases from J, with 11 bases in between. The CDR3 runs to 13 residues. Germline V gene sequence: CDR1 MNHEY, CDR2 SVGAGI. CDR3 DNA sequence: TGTGCCAGCAGACAGGGAAGGTATTCACCCCTCCACTTT. Protein sequence: CASRQGRYSPLHF.

The chain recombines TRBV10-1 with TRBJ2-7; TRBD2 matches at 12 bases. This CDR3 has 15 residues. The germline V gene has CDR1 WNHNN and CDR2 SYGVQD (reference sequence). Unmatched junction bases numbered 6, after V lost 4 bases and J lost 5 bases. The CDR3 DNA is TGCGCCAGCAGTGCTGCTAGCGGGGGGGCCCACGAGCAGTACTTC. This sequence encodes CASSAASGGAHEQYF.

The chain links TRBV28 to TRBJ2-7, with 9 bases matching TRBD2. V shed 6 bases, J shed 4 bases, and the junction held 10 bases outside the gene matches. This CDR3 is 15 amino acids long. CDR1 and CDR2 from the germline V gene are MDHEN and SYDVKM. In nucleotides, the CDR3 is TGTGCCAGCAGCCCCCCCAGCGGGAGGTGGTACGAGCAGTACTTC. Translated, it gives CASSPPSGRWYEQYF.

The rearrangement joins TRBV29-1 to TRBJ2-7; TRBD1 aligns across 7 bases. With V trimmed by 1 base and J by 3 bases, 6 bases remained unmatched. Germline loops: CDR1 SQVTM, CDR2 ANQGSEA. The CDR3 covers 14 residues. Here the CDR3 reads CSVEAPAGGYEQYF. Here the CDR3 DNA reads TGCAGCGTTGAAGCCCCCGCAGGGGGCTACGAGCAGTACTTC.

Notes on this clone: The junction departs from the called germline gene at one end, perhaps through a read error. This specimen includes other DNA sequences encoding the same CDR3. The chain has TRBV4-3 and TRBJ2-1; TRBD2 agrees at 8 bases. Looked up from germline, CDR1 is LGHNA and CDR2 is YSLEER. This CDR3 spans 17 amino acids. The CDR3 sequence: CASSQDLSGGLYNEQFF. Written as DNA, the CDR3 is TGCGCCAGTAGCCAAGATTTGAGCGGGGGCCTTTACAATGAGCAGTTCTTC.

The chain couples TRBV19 to TRBJ2-6, with TRBD2 identical over 8 bases. Germline-derived CDR1 and CDR2 are LNHDA and SQIVND (reference sequence). The CDR3 spans 19 residues. The junction had 19 bases not matched to a gene; V was cut back by 9 bases and J by 3 bases. CDR3 in amino acids: CASRGDDGGGPLGANVLTF. The CDR3 coding sequence is TGTGCCAGCCGGGGGGATGATGGCGGGGGGCCCCTTGGGGCCAACGTCCTGACTTTC.